A single sample is the source of the 8 T cell receptor beta chains below, sequenced in a study of shared clonotypes between healthy human individuals. CD8 cells classed as naive were CD45RO-negative and positively selected for CCR7, excluding terminally differentiated effector memory CD45RA+ cells. TCRdb's table, derived via immunoSEQ multiplex PCR, lists solely in-frame clones and lacks some. This sample has hundreds of thousands of clones; around 90% occur once, and the top ten carry roughly 24%. The sequencing sample was made of naive CD8+ T cells sorted from blood. These receptors originate from a man younger than 40 in good health.

The chain combines TRBV4-1 with TRBJ2-3; TRBD2 matches at 10 bases. The CDR3 runs to 14 residues. Germline V lookup: CDR1 MGHRA, CDR2 YSYEKL. V shed 4 bases and J 6 bases; nucleotides not matched to a gene: 4. The CDR3 protein is CASSPLAGADTQYF. DNA of the CDR3: TGCGCCAGCAGCCCTCTAGCGGGAGCTGATACGCAGTATTTT.

The V gene is TRBV28, the J gene TRBJ1-1; D remains ambiguous. This CDR3 is built from 14 residues. CDR1 is MDHEN and CDR2 is SYDVKM in the germline V gene. V dropped 3 bases and J dropped 2 bases, with 10 bases sitting between them. The CDR3 bases are TGTGCCAGCAGTTTCGACTCGGGAAACACTGAAGCTTTCTTT. Protein product: CASSFDSGNTEAFF.

With respect to this clone: Other DNA sequences from this sample encode an identical CDR3 as well. The V and J genes are TRBV11-2 and TRBJ2-1; D ambiguous. CDR1 is SGHAT and CDR2 is FQNNGV in the germline V gene. The CDR3 runs to 11 residues. The V and J ends lost 2 bases and 8 bases respectively, with 4 bases between them. For the CDR3, the DNA is TGTGCCAGCAGCTTAAGTTATGAGCAGTTCTTC. Its protein product is CASSLSYEQFF.

The genes are TRBV5-5 and TRBJ2-7; D may be TRBD1 (8 bases). CDR3 length equals 16 residues. Trimming took off 4 bases at V and 2 bases at J, with 19 bases between the two ends. Germline V gene data show CDR1 as SGHKS and CDR2 as YYEKEE (reference sequence). The CDR3 sequence: CASSPGGQGITYEQYF. As DNA, the CDR3 is TGTGCCAGCAGCCCGGGAGGACAGGGAATAACCTACGAGCAGTACTTC.

This rearrangement joins TRBV28 to TRBJ2-7; maybe TRBD2 (5 bases). The length of the CDR3 is 13 residues. In germline, CDR1 is MDHEN, CDR2 SYDVKM. Trimming shortened V by 7 bases and J by 6 bases, and 16 bases separated the two germline ends. Here the CDR3 DNA reads TGTGCCAGCAATGGACGGGGTTGGAGCGAGCAGTACTTC. Translating gives CASNGRGWSEQYF.

The chain recombines TRBV27 with TRBJ1-5; 8 positions match TRBD1. After removal of 3 bases from V and 4 bases from J, the junction contained 2 bases not matched to a gene. CDR3 size: 14 residues. CDR1 and CDR2 (germline): MNHEY, SMNVEV (reference sequence). This CDR3 reads CASSFTGGNQPQHF. CDR3 DNA: TGTGCCAGCAGTTTCACAGGGGGTAATCAGCCCCAGCATTTT.

V is TRBV2 and J is TRBJ2-6, with TRBD1 matching over 9 bases. V gave up 9 bases and J gave up 0 bases; unmatched junction bases: 3. Germline CDR1 and CDR2: SNHLY and FYNNEI. The CDR3 has 15 amino acids. CDR3 in DNA: TGTGCCAGGCGGGACAGGGCCTCTGGGGCCAACGTCCTGACTTTC. This codes for CARRDRASGANVLTF.

The chain employs TRBV6-1 and TRBJ2-3, with D unclear. Between the trimmed V and J ends, which lost 10 bases and 6 bases, there was a span of 14 bases. This CDR3 spans 12 amino acids. Germline V lookup: CDR1 MNHNS, CDR2 SASEGT. The CDR3 loop reads CATNILGDTQYF. CDR3 in DNA: TGTGCCACCAATATCCTGGGGGATACGCAGTATTTT.